This is a list of T cell receptor beta chains from one sample in a study of technical replicates of blood from a few donors. Data came from immunoSEQ multiplex PCR; TCRdb stores just in-frame clones and leaves some out. The profile shows 68,000 or so clones, about nine tenths of them singletons. The sequencing sample was made of PBMCs. The receptors were gathered from a human donor in good health. Some clones in this sample may be carry-over from other donors' samples. CDR3s include the opening cysteine and the closing phenylalanine or tryptophan. The D gene is left open where the match is weak. Only some rows state a clone size, as once, few, many or a class for expanded clones.

d_call,j_call,clone_size,v_call,cdr3_aa,cdr3_nt
-,TRBJ2-7,-,TRBV6-5,CASSYSNYGEQYF,TGTGCCAGCAGTTACTCGAATTACGGCGAGCAGTACTTC
TRBD2,TRBJ2-3,-,TRBV30,CAWSLAGGLDTQYF,TGTGCCTGGAGTCTAGCGGGAGGTTTAGATACGCAGTATTTT
-,TRBJ2-7,-,TRBV11-2,CASSLKGGLYEQYF,TGTGCCAGCAGCTTAAAGGGGGGACTATACGAGCAGTACTTC
-,TRBJ2-3,-,TRBV9,CASNTGSSGTQYF,TGTGCCAGCAACACCGGATCTTCGGGGACGCAGTATTTT
-,TRBJ2-3,few,TRBV5-1,CASSLGGPSVGTDTQYF,TGCGCCAGCAGCTTGGGGGGACCTAGCGTAGGTACAGATACGCAGTATTTT
-,TRBJ2-7,-,TRBV27,CASSLSPSNYEQYF,TGTGCCAGCAGTTTATCCCCCTCTAACTACGAGCAGTACTTC
TRBD2,TRBJ2-7,-,TRBV7-9,CASTELAGASLSYEQYF,TGTGCCAGCACCGAACTAGCGGGGGCTAGCCTCTCCTACGAGCAGTACTTC
TRBD2,TRBJ2-1,-,TRBV7-2,CASTKDVAGGHNEQFF,TGTGCCAGCACCAAAGACGTAGCGGGAGGGCACAATGAGCAGTTCTTC
-,TRBJ2-7,-,TRBV7-2,CASSLDTPSYEQYF,TGTGCCAGCAGCTTAGACACCCCCTCCTACGAGCAGTACTTC
TRBD1,TRBJ2-7,-,TRBV4-1,CASSQSRGQSYEQYF,TGCGCCAGCAGCCAAAGTCGGGGACAGTCCTACGAGCAGTACTTC
-,TRBJ2-5,once,TRBV10-3,CAHAAEETQYF,TGTGCCCATGCGGCAGAAGAGACCCAGTACTTC